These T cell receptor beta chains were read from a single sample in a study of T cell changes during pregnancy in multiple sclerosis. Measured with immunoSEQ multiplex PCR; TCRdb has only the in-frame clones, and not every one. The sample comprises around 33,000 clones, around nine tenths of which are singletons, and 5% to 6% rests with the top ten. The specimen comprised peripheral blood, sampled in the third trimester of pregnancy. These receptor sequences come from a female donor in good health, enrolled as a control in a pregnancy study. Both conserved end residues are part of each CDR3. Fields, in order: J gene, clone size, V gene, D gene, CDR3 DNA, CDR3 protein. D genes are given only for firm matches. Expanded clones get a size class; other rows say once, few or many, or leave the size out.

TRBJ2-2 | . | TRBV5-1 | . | TGCGCCAGCAGCGCCGACAGCACCGGGGAGCTGTTTTTT | CASSADSTGELFF
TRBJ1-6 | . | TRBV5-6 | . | TGTGCCAGCAGCGGCGGGCCGGAACGGGGAAGCTCCTATAATTCACCCCTCCACTTT | CASSGGPERGSSYNSPLHF
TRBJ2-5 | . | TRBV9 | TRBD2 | TGTGCCAGCAGCGTAAGCGGGGGGGGAGAGACCCAGTACTTC | CASSVSGGGETQYF
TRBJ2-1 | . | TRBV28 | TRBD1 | TGTGCCAGCAGGGGACAGGGGAGCGTTCCTATCCCGCCTCCTACCTACAATGAGCAGTTCTTC | CASRGQGSVPIPPPTYNEQFF
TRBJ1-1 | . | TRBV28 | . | TGTGCCAGCAGTTTGCGGCGACAGGCGAACACTGAAGCTTTCTTT | CASSLRRQANTEAFF
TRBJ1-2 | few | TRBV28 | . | TGTGCCAGCAGCCCCCCCCGGGAGCTCCCTAACTATGGCTACACCTTC | CASSPPRELPNYGYTF
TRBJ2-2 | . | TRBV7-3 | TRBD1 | TGTGCCAGCAGCTTGGGACAGGGAGGGACCGGGGAGCTGTTTTTT | CASSLGQGGTGELFF
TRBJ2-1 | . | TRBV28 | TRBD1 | TGTGCCAGCACCCCTGGGGGACAGAGCTTTTACGTCTCCTACAATGAGCAGTTCTTC | CASTPGGQSFYVSYNEQFF
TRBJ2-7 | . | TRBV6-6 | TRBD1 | TGTGCCAGCAGTTATCGGCCGGGACAGGGGGACGAGCAGTACTTC | CASSYRPGQGDEQYF
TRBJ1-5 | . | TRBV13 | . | TGTGCCAGCAGCTTGGGGCCTTCGGGCAATCAGCCCCAGCATTTT | CASSLGPSGNQPQHF
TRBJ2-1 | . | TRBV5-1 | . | TGCGCCAGCAGCTTGGCCTCTGGACTTAGCCATGAGCAGTTCTTC | CASSLASGLSHEQFF
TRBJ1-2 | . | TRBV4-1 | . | TGCGCCAGCAGCTTCCGTACAGGTTCCTCAGCTAACTATGGCTACACCTTC | CASSFRTGSSANYGYTF
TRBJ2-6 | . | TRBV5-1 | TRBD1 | TGCGCCAGCAGCTTGGCTCCGCGTCCCGGGACAGGGACAGTAGGCTCTGGGGCCAACGTCCTGACTTTC | CASSLAPRPGTGTVGSGANVLTF
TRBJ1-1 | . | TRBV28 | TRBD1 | TGTGCCAGCAGTTCGGGCCTGCAGGGGGCGGGGAACACTGAAGCTTTCTTT | CASSSGLQGAGNTEAFF